A single sample is the source of the 18 T cell receptor beta chains below, sequenced in a study of cytomegalovirus exposure and HLA in healthy donors. Researchers ran the PCR with 60 Vbeta and 13 Jbeta primers. Assay: immunoSEQ multiplex PCR; the TCRdb copy retains only in-frame clones and omits some. The top ten hold around 1.5% of the sample, which has 150,000 to 200,000 clones, 75% to 85% seen once. The source material was PBMCs. These receptors came from a woman aged 45-60 years in good health and CMV-seronegative.

The table lists this clone with a few counts. The V call is TRBV7-9, the J call TRBJ2-1; no definite D call. The CDR3 is 13 amino acids. Germline CDR1 and CDR2: SEHNR and FQNEAQ (reference sequence). Trimming removed 1 base at V and 6 bases at J, with 7 bases between. CDR3: CASSLGLFNEQFF. In nucleotides, the CDR3 is TGTGCCAGCAGCTTAGGCCTATTCAATGAGCAGTTCTTC. The full variable domain, with the rest looked up from reference TRBV7-9 and TRBJ2-1, is DTGVSQNPRHKITKRGQNVTFRCDPISEHNRLYWYRQTLGQGPEFLTYFQNEAQLEKSRLLSDRFSAERPKGSFSTLEIQRTEQGDSAMYLCASSLGLFNEQFFGPGTRLTVL.

This chain connects TRBV10-3 to TRBJ1-1, with 7 positions matching TRBD1. The CDR3 extends over 14 amino acids. Germline V gene lookup returns CDR1 ENHRY and CDR2 SYGVKD. V gave up 6 bases and J gave up 2 bases; unmatched junction bases: 6. The CDR3 here is CAISLRQGNTEAFF. The DNA for the CDR3 is TGTGCCATCAGCCTAAGACAGGGAAACACTGAAGCTTTCTTT.

This clone was counted once. The chain uses TRBV7-3 and TRBJ2-3; unclear D gene. The CDR3 has 13 amino acids. CDR1 and CDR2 (germline): SGHTA, FQGTGA. Trimming pared 8 bases from V and 1 base from J, leaving 10 bases between. The chain's CDR3 is CASGASGTDTQYF. The CDR3 nucleotides read TGTGCCAGCGGTGCGAGCGGCACAGATACGCAGTATTTT.

The chain employs TRBV7-9 and TRBJ1-4, with a tentative D call TRBD1 (6 bases). CDR3 length: 15 amino acids. V gave up 6 bases and J gave up 6 bases, with 17 bases separating them. Germline V gene sequence: CDR1 SEHNR, CDR2 FQNEAQ (reference sequence). DNA of the CDR3: TGTGCCAGCAGTTCAGTACAGGGAGCCCATGAAAAACTGTTTTTT. Translating it yields CASSSVQGAHEKLFF.

This chain connects TRBV9 to TRBJ2-1, with 7 bases matching TRBD1. Losses at the gene ends were 2 bases for V and 4 bases for J; bases not matched to a gene: 6. The CDR3 has 15 residues. Germline assignment: CDR1 SGDLS and CDR2 YYNGEE. The DNA for the CDR3 is TGTGCCAGCAGCGTCCGGGACAGCGCATACAATGAGCAGTTCTTC. Translating it yields CASSVRDSAYNEQFF.

This clone was seen a few times. The chain combines TRBV5-4 with TRBJ1-2; a weak D match, TRBD1 (6 bases). The CDR3 totals 13 residues. Germline CDR1 and CDR2: SGHNT and YYREEE (reference sequence). V lost 4 bases, J lost 2 bases, and 9 bases lay in between. The CDR3 loop reads CASSQGMNYGYTF. The CDR3, as DNA: TGTGCCAGCAGCCAGGGGATGAACTATGGCTACACCTTC.

This rearrangement joins TRBV9 to TRBJ2-4; the match to TRBD1 covers 10 bases. The CDR3 spans 16 residues. Germline V gives CDR1 SGDLS, CDR2 YYNGEE. The V and J ends lost 0 bases and 1 base, in that order; junction bases with no gene match: 1. The CDR3 sequence is CASSVGQGAAKNIQYF. The CDR3 DNA is TGTGCCAGCAGCGTAGGACAGGGGGCGGCCAAAAACATTCAGTACTTC. The full variable domain, with the rest looked up from reference TRBV9 and TRBJ2-4, is DSGVTQTPKHLITATGQRVTLRCSPRSGDLSVYWYQQSLDQGLQFLIQYYNGEERAKGNILERFSAQQFPDLHSELNLSSLELGDSALYFCASSVGQGAAKNIQYFGAGTRLSVL.

This clone was recorded once. The chain links TRBV2 to TRBJ1-1; TRBD1 matches 7 bases. This CDR3 is 15 amino acids long. Trimming cost V 3 bases and J 1 base; bases outside gene matches: 5. Germline CDR1 SNHLY, CDR2 FYNNEI. The CDR3: CASSDRTGGNTEAFF. CDR3 coding DNA: TGTGCCAGCAGTGACAGGACAGGAGGGAACACTGAAGCTTTCTTT.

The chain couples TRBV27 to TRBJ2-7; D perhaps matches TRBD2 (7 bases). The CDR3 covers 15 residues. V was pared by 5 bases and J by 5 bases, with 19 bases between. Germline values: CDR1 MNHEY, CDR2 SMNVEV (reference sequence). CDR3 in amino acids: CASSQTGGPGDEQYF. DNA for the CDR3: TGTGCCAGCAGTCAAACGGGGGGCCCGGGGGACGAGCAGTACTTC.

The chain employs TRBV18 and TRBJ1-1; possibly TRBD1 for D (5 bases). V lost 3 bases and J lost 1, with 12 bases in between. The CDR3 extends over 15 amino acids. Germline V gives CDR1 KGHSH, CDR2 LQKENI. The CDR3 DNA reads TGTGCCAGCTCACCGACCGGACACCCGAACACTGAAGCTTTCTTT. Translation gives CASSPTGHPNTEAFF.

Only one count was recorded for this clone. V usage is TRBV6-6 and J usage is TRBJ2-3, with 7 bases fitting TRBD1. CDR3 length: 13 amino acids. Per the germline V gene, CDR1 is MNHNY and CDR2 is SVGAGI (reference sequence). V shed 5 bases, J shed 1 base, and the junction held 0 bases outside the gene matches. As DNA, the CDR3 is TGTGCCAGCAGTGACAGGGGCACAGATACGCAGTATTTT. This translates into CASSDRGTDTQYF.

CDR3 loop: CATSNGDYNEQFF. CDR3 DNA sequence: TGTGCCACCAGCAACGGAGACTACAATGAGCAGTTCTTC. The J gene is TRBJ2-1, the V gene TRBV15; D unclear. The CDR3 has 13 amino acids. Germline lookup yields CDR1 LNHNV and CDR2 YYDKDF (reference sequence). Trimming left V 4 bases short and J 3 bases short, with 7 bases between.

The V gene is TRBV7-8, the J gene TRBJ1-1; 10 bases agree with TRBD1. Looked up from germline, CDR1 is SGHVS and CDR2 is FQNEAQ. The CDR3 sequence is 15 residues long. V trimming: 1 base; J trimming: 5 bases; junction bases outside the gene matches: 4. For the CDR3, the DNA is TGTGCCAGCAGCTTAGGGGACAGGGGTAAGACTGAAGCTTTCTTT. Protein product: CASSLGDRGKTEAFF.

The chain joins TRBV27 to TRBJ1-1, with 8 bases lining up with TRBD1. Looked up from germline, CDR1 is MNHEY and CDR2 is SMNVEV (reference sequence). V was clipped by 1 base and J by 6 bases; unmatched bases: 4. CDR3 length: 14 residues. CDR3 sequence: CASSLWQGAPEAFF. CDR3 DNA sequence: TGTGCCAGCAGTTTATGGCAGGGGGCGCCTGAAGCTTTCTTT.

V usage is TRBV5-1 and J usage is TRBJ2-1; no firm D call. There are 16 residues in the CDR3. The germline V gene has CDR1 SGHRS and CDR2 YFSETQ. V was pared by 0 bases and J by 3 bases, with 13 bases between. In DNA form, the CDR3 reads TGCGCCAGCAGCTTGGCCGGTGCCAGAGGCTACAATGAGCAGTTCTTC. This gives the protein CASSLAGARGYNEQFF. The full variable domain, completed using reference TRBV5-1 and TRBJ2-1, is KAGVTQTPRYLIKTRGQQVTLSCSPISGHRSVSWYQQTPGQGLQFLFEYFSETQRNKGNFPGRFSGRQFSNSRSEMNVSTLELGDSALYLCASSLAGARGYNEQFFGPGTRLTVL.

This clone has a single count. The rearrangement uses TRBV4-2 and TRBJ2-7, with a weak D call TRBD1 (6 bases). The CDR3 extends over 13 amino acids. CDR1 and CDR2 from the germline V gene are LGHNA and YNFKEQ. The V end was cut by 4 bases, the J end by 5 bases, with 12 bases between. DNA for the CDR3: TGTGCCAGCAGCCCCCTTTGGGACAACGAGCAGTACTTC. The encoded protein is CASSPLWDNEQYF.

The table lists this clone with a few counts. The V and J genes are TRBV27 and TRBJ2-4, with 8 nucleotides matching TRBD2. Germline V gene data show CDR1 as MNHEY and CDR2 as SMNVEV (reference sequence). Germline trimming cut 6 bases from V and 8 bases from J; bases unmatched to any gene: 9. This CDR3 is 14 amino acids long. This chain's CDR3 is CASRPKAGGDIQYF. In DNA form, the CDR3 reads TGTGCCAGCAGACCTAAGGCGGGGGGTGACATTCAGTACTTC.

The genes are TRBV10-3 and TRBJ2-7; 8 bases are shared with TRBD1. This CDR3 comprises 13 residues. Germline CDR1 is ENHRY and CDR2 is SYGVKD. V was clipped by 6 bases and J by 6 bases; unmatched bases: 7. CDR3 protein: CAISGGQALEQYF. The CDR3 DNA sequence: TGTGCCATCAGCGGGGGACAGGCCCTCGAGCAGTACTTC.